These 11 T cell receptor beta chains came from one sample sequenced in a study of blood T cell repertoires in COVID-19. The method was immunoSEQ multiplex PCR; TCRdb's version includes in-frame clones alone and lacks a portion of them. The sample carries just under 40,000 clones, roughly 85% recorded once. The sample consisted of peripheral blood. All receptors derive from a human donor in a cohort sampled during active COVID-19.

The chain is built from TRBV19 and TRBJ2-2; TRBD1 matches 11 bases. J gave up 5 bases and V 4 bases, and 6 bases lay outside the gene matches. Germline V gives CDR1 LNHDA, CDR2 SQIVND (reference sequence). The length of the CDR3 is 16 residues. In DNA, the CDR3 is TGTGCCAGTAGTAACCGGGACAGGGGGTATACCGGGGAGCTGTTTTTT. This sequence encodes CASSNRDRGYTGELFF.

This chain uses TRBV27 with TRBJ1-1; D might be TRBD1 (6 bases). Germline assignment: CDR1 MNHEY and CDR2 SMNVEV (reference sequence). There are 13 residues in the CDR3. V was trimmed by 8 bases and J by 8 bases, leaving 18 bases between them. The CDR3 DNA sequence: TGTGCCAGCTCCCAAGGGGGATCCACCGAAGCTTTCTTT. It is translated as CASSQGGSTEAFF.

The chain is built from TRBV4-1 and TRBJ2-1; 9 positions agree with TRBD1. V lost 1 base to trimming and J lost 5 bases; unmatched junction nucleotides: 3. The CDR3 loop spans 15 amino acids. Germline V gives CDR1 MGHRA, CDR2 YSYEKL. Written as DNA, the CDR3 is TGCGCCAGCAGCCAAGGGACAGGGGCGGACAATGAGCAGTTCTTC. This sequence encodes CASSQGTGADNEQFF.

CDR3 residues: CASSDTSGRYQAYF. The CDR3 DNA reads TGTGCCAGCAGCGACACTAGCGGGAGGTACCAGGCATATTTT. The V and J genes are TRBV7-2 and TRBJ2-3; 12 bases line up with TRBD2. Germline V gene data show CDR1 as SGHTA and CDR2 as FQGNSA. The CDR3 extends over 14 amino acids. The V segment lost 5 bases and the J segment 15 bases; nucleotides outside the gene matches: 12.

The V and J genes are TRBV6-2 or TRBV6-3 and TRBJ1-2, with TRBD1 identical over 7 bases. V lost 5 bases to trimming and J lost 4 bases; unmatched junction nucleotides: 7. Germline loops: CDR1 MNHEY, CDR2 SVGEGT. The CDR3 sequence is 14 residues long. The DNA for the CDR3 is TGTGCCAGCAGTGACCGGGGACAGCCCTATGGCTACACCTTC. Its protein is CASSDRGQPYGYTF.

J is TRBJ2-2 and V is TRBV7-9, with D perhaps matching TRBD1 (6 bases). CDR1 SEHNR and CDR2 FQNEAQ come from the germline V gene (reference sequence). With 6 bases removed from V and 2 bases from J, the gap between germline ends came to 10 bases. The CDR3 is 14 amino acids. CDR3 coding DNA: TGTGCCAGCAGTTTACAGGGAAACACCGGGGAGCTGTTTTTT. It specifies CASSLQGNTGELFF.

The chain recombines TRBV24-1 with TRBJ1-5; a weak D match, TRBD1 (6 bases). This CDR3 region has 19 residues. CDR1 and CDR2 (germline): KGHDR, SFDVKD. V lost 1 base, J lost 3 bases, and 21 bases lay in between. The CDR3 loop is CATSDFPLYGTKPNQPQHF. The CDR3 DNA sequence: TGTGCCACCAGTGATTTCCCACTATACGGGACAAAACCCAATCAGCCCCAGCATTTT.

The rearrangement joins TRBV4-1 to TRBJ2-1, with 8 bases fitting TRBD1. The V gene end was trimmed by 3 bases and the J gene end by 0 bases; junction bases not matched to a gene: 1. Germline CDR1 reads MGHRA; CDR2 reads YSYEKL. CDR3 size: 15 residues. CDR3 residues: CASSQGQVSYNEQFF. In DNA form, the CDR3 reads TGCGCCAGCAGCCAGGGACAGGTCTCCTACAATGAGCAGTTCTTC.

This chain uses TRBV5-1 with TRBJ2-7, with a possible D match to TRBD2 (6 bases). Germline V gene sequence: CDR1 SGHRS, CDR2 YFSETQ. With 4 bases removed from V and 5 bases from J, the gap between germline ends came to 16 bases. This CDR3 has 14 amino acids. The CDR3 loop is CASSLGGIQNEQYF. CDR3 sequence (DNA): TGCGCCAGCAGCCTAGGAGGGATTCAGAACGAGCAGTACTTC.

There are a few counts of this clone. The CDR3 region has the DNA TGTGCCAGCAGCTTAGGGTCAGGGGGAGCCCAGCCCCAGCATTTT. Protein product: CASSLGSGGAQPQHF. The chain is built from TRBV11-2 and TRBJ1-5; the match to TRBD1 covers 7 bases. Trimming took 1 base from V and 7 from J; bases not matched to a gene: 7. The CDR3 runs to 15 residues. Looked up from germline, CDR1 is SGHAT and CDR2 is FQNNGV.

This rearrangement joins TRBV19 to TRBJ2-6; a weak D match, TRBD1 (6 bases). The CDR3 consists of 14 residues. CDR1 is LNHDA, CDR2 SQIVND, per germline (reference sequence). With 11 bases removed from V and 2 bases from J, the gap between germline ends came to 13 bases. CDR3 nucleotide sequence: TGTGCCGTGTCGGCAGGGGCTGGGGCCAACGTCCTGACTTTC. Its translation: CAVSAGAGANVLTF.